Described below is a single T cell receptor beta chain sequence and its context. Losses at the gene ends were 6 bases for V and 8 bases for J; bases not matched to a gene: 9. The V gene's germline CDR1 is MNHNY and CDR2 SVGAGI (reference sequence). The CDR3 is 14 amino acids. The repertoire was sequenced with immunoSEQ multiplex PCR; TCRdb's copy has only in-frame clones and lacks some. The sample lists about 200,000 clones; around 86% were seen once. These data are taken from a study of blood T cell repertoires in COVID-19. The chain combines TRBV6-6 with TRBJ1-4; TRBD1 matches at 7 bases. The receptor's source is a woman in her fifties or sixties with COVID-19, enrolled during active disease. Sequenced material: peripheral blood. Written as DNA, the CDR3 is TGTGCCAGCAGGCAAAGACAGGGATGGGAAAAACTGTTTTTT. It yields the protein CASRQRQGWEKLFF.